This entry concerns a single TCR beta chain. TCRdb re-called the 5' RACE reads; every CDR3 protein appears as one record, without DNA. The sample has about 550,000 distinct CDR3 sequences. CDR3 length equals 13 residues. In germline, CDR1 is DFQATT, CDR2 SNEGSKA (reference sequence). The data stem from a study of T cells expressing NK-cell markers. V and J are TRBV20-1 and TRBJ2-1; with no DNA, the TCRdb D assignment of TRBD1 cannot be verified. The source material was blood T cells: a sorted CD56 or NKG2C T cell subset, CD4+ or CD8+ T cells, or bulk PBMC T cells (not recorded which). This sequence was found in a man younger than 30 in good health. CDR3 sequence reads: CSARQGIYNEQFF.